These 26 T cell receptor beta chains came from one sample sequenced in a study of blood T cell repertoires in COVID-19. Profiled with immunoSEQ multiplex PCR; TCRdb holds only in-frame clones, not every one. The data hold hundreds of thousands of clones, with approximately 81% observed a single time. Sequenced sample: peripheral blood. These receptors all come from a man aged 30-40 years with active or convalescent COVID-19.

The chain recombines TRBV21-1 with TRBJ2-1; the table names TRBD1, a call not compared with the DNA. TRBV21-1 is annotated as a pseudogene. CDR3 size: 14 residues. The CDR3 DNA follows: TGTGCCAGCAGCTCCCGCTACAGGTTTGAGGAGCAGTTCTTC. This encodes CASSSRYRFEEQFF.

The chain couples TRBV4-1 to TRBJ2-1, with 11 bases aligning to TRBD2. Per the germline V gene, CDR1 is MGHRA and CDR2 is YSYEKL. CDR3 length: 17 residues. V lost 4 bases and J lost 1; bases outside the gene matches: 6. CDR3 DNA sequence: TGCGCCAGCAGCCGGGGGGGACTAGCGGTTTCCTACAATGAGCAGTTCTTC. This codes for CASSRGGLAVSYNEQFF.

The V call is TRBV9, the J call TRBJ1-6; TRBD1 matches at 12 bases. V shed 3 bases, J shed 0 bases, and the junction held 4 bases outside the gene matches. Germline V CDR1 and CDR2: SGDLS, YYNGEE. The CDR3 length is 18 residues. The CDR3 DNA follows: TGTGCCAGCAGCGCGGGACAGGGGGCGTCCTCCTATAATTCACCCCTCCACTTT. Translated: CASSAGQGASSYNSPLHF.

V is TRBV24-1 and J is TRBJ1-3, with TRBD1 matching over 9 bases. V was pared by 3 bases and J by 4 bases, with 6 bases of the junction left unmatched. This CDR3 has 16 residues. The germline gives CDR1 KGHDR, CDR2 SFDVKD. CDR3: CATSDGYRGHGNTIYF. CDR3 coding DNA: TGTGCCACCAGTGATGGGTACAGGGGGCACGGAAACACCATATATTTT.

The rearrangement joins TRBV5-5 to TRBJ2-3; 8 bases align to TRBD1. Germline lookup yields CDR1 SGHKS and CDR2 YYEKEE (reference sequence). CDR3 length: 16 residues. J was trimmed by 6 bases and V by 0 bases; bases with no gene match: 9. Written as DNA, the CDR3 is TGTGCCAGCAGCTTGGTGACAGGGGCCCTCATGGATACGCAGTATTTT. This translates into CASSLVTGALMDTQYF.

V and J are TRBV30 and TRBJ1-1; TRBD1 aligns across 11 bases. Looked up from germline, CDR1 is GTSNPN and CDR2 is SVGIG (reference sequence). CDR3 length equals 17 residues. V lost 1 base to trimming and J lost 2 bases; unmatched junction nucleotides: 9. CDR3 loop: CAWSDRDRGFPNTEAFF. The CDR3 coding sequence is TGTGCCTGGAGTGACCGGGACAGGGGGTTCCCTAACACTGAAGCTTTCTTT.

This clone was observed once. The chain employs TRBV19 and TRBJ2-3; D remains unclear. The CDR3 length is 14 residues. CDR1 is LNHDA, CDR2 SQIVND, per germline (reference sequence). V lost 3 bases, J lost 2 bases, and 9 bases lay in between. Written as DNA, the CDR3 is TGTGCCAGTAGTATTAATCTCTTCACAGATACGCAGTATTTT. Its translation: CASSINLFTDTQYF.

The genes are TRBV28 and TRBJ1-5; maybe TRBD1 (5 bases). Germline V CDR1 and CDR2: MDHEN, SYDVKM. This CDR3 is 20 amino acids long. Trimming took 3 bases from V and 5 from J, leaving 29 bases between them. The CDR3 DNA reads TGTGCCAGCAGTTTGTCTGTAGGTCTCGGGGGTCGGTTAAGATATCAGCCCCAGCATTTT. Protein: CASSLSVGLGGRLRYQPQHF.

The rearrangement uses TRBV13 and TRBJ1-2; no clear D gene. Germline V gives CDR1 PRHDT, CDR2 FYEKMQ (reference sequence). The CDR3 has 14 residues. Trimming left V 3 bases short and J 2 bases short, with 10 bases between. This chain's CDR3 is CASSFSGSNYGYTF. CDR3 coding DNA: TGTGCCAGCAGCTTTAGCGGCAGCAACTATGGCTACACCTTC. Drawing the rest from reference TRBV13 and TRBJ1-2, the complete variable domain is AAGVIQSPRHLIKEKRETATLKCYPIPRHDTVYWYQQGPGQDPQFLISFYEKMQSDKGSIPDRFSAQQFSDYHSELNMSSLELGDSALYFCASSFSGSNYGYTFGSGTRLTVV.

The chain has TRBV12-3 or TRBV12-4 and TRBJ1-2; the D gene is possibly TRBD1 (6 bases). The CDR3 runs 13 residues. Trimming shortened V by 6 bases and J by 4 bases, and 12 bases separated the two germline ends. CDR3 sequence reads: CASSSGQSYGYTF. CDR3 bases: TGTGCCAGCAGCTCCGGACAGAGCTATGGCTACACCTTC.

The J gene is TRBJ2-1, the V gene TRBV19, with 7 bases aligning to TRBD2. Germline V lookup: CDR1 LNHDA, CDR2 SQIVND (reference sequence). The CDR3 extends over 15 amino acids. Trimming cost V 6 bases and J 2 bases; bases outside gene matches: 7. The CDR3 region has the DNA TGTGCCAGTAGCCAAGAGCGGGGTGCCTACAATGAGCAGTTCTTC. It encodes CASSQERGAYNEQFF. The full variable domain, its missing parts supplied by reference TRBV19 and TRBJ2-1, is DGGITQSPKYLFRKEGQNVTLSCEQNLNHDAMYWYRQDPGQGLRLIYYSQIVNDFQKGDIAEGYSVSREKKESFPLTVTSAQKNPTAFYLCASSQERGAYNEQFFGPGTRLTVL.

The J gene is TRBJ1-4, the V gene TRBV6-1; possible D gene TRBD1, 5 bases. V lost 4 bases to trimming and J lost 2 bases, with 17 bases between them. The CDR3 is 17 residues long. Germline loops: CDR1 MNHNS, CDR2 SASEGT. CDR3 coding DNA: TGTGCCAGCAGTGTACCTTCCGGAGGGGCGACTAATGAAAAACTGTTTTTT. Amino acids: CASSVPSGGATNEKLFF.

This chain links TRBV28 with TRBJ2-5, with 12 bases fitting TRBD1. The J segment lost 5 bases and the V segment lost 3 bases, leaving 10 bases of the junction unmatched. The length of the CDR3 is 17 residues. Germline assignment: CDR1 MDHEN and CDR2 SYDVKM. CDR3 nucleotide sequence: TGTGCCAGCAGTTTTCGTCGCGGGACAGGGGGCACTGAGACCCAGTACTTC. Amino acid sequence: CASSFRRGTGGTETQYF.

This clone was counted once. This sequence joins TRBV27 and TRBJ1-2; TRBD1 is a possible D gene (6 bases). Germline assignment: CDR1 MNHEY and CDR2 SMNVEV (reference sequence). The CDR3 contains 14 residues. Between the trimmed V and J ends, which lost 5 bases and 5 bases, there was a span of 15 bases. The CDR3 loop is CASSPKGQPYGYTF. In DNA, the CDR3 is TGTGCCAGCAGTCCGAAAGGACAGCCTTATGGCTACACCTTC.

The rearrangement joins TRBV28 to TRBJ2-1, with a tentative D call TRBD2 (6 bases). Germline V gives CDR1 MDHEN, CDR2 SYDVKM. Between the trimmed V and J ends, which lost 5 bases and 4 bases, there was a span of 18 bases. The CDR3 contains 16 residues. The CDR3 DNA follows: TGTGCCAGCAGTAGGAGGGCAGGGCGAGGATACAATGAGCAGTTCTTC. Protein product: CASSRRAGRGYNEQFF.

The chain links TRBV5-1 to TRBJ2-5; the match to TRBD1 covers 7 bases. Losses at the gene ends were 4 bases for V and 2 bases for J; bases not matched to a gene: 5. The CDR3 is 14 residues long. The V gene's germline CDR1 is SGHRS and CDR2 YFSETQ. The chain's CDR3 is CASSQGTAQETQYF. The CDR3 DNA is TGCGCCAGCAGCCAGGGGACAGCACAAGAGACCCAGTACTTC. Full variable domain (missing parts from reference TRBV5-1 and TRBJ2-5): KAGVTQTPRYLIKTRGQQVTLSCSPISGHRSVSWYQQTPGQGLQFLFEYFSETQRNKGNFPGRFSGRQFSNSRSEMNVSTLELGDSALYLCASSQGTAQETQYFGPGTRLLVL.

CDR3 DNA sequence: TGTGCCAGCTCACGCGACCGGGACAGGGCCTACGAGCAGTACTTC. Its protein is CASSRDRDRAYEQYF. This sequence joins TRBV18 and TRBJ2-7, with TRBD1 matching 9 bases. The germline V gene encodes CDR1 KGHSH and CDR2 LQKENI. The CDR3 spans 15 residues. V shed 4 bases, J shed 2 bases, and the junction held 6 bases outside the gene matches.

The CDR3 is CASRTHGSQQFF. The CDR3 DNA is TGTGCCAGCAGGACGCACGGGAGCCAGCAGTTCTTC. V gene TRBV28 combines with J gene TRBJ2-1; tentative D call: TRBD2 (6 bases). Trimming took 6 bases from V and 11 from J, leaving 14 bases between them. The CDR3 covers 12 residues. The germline gives CDR1 MDHEN, CDR2 SYDVKM.

The gene calls are TRBV30 and TRBJ1-1, with D hard to call. With 3 bases removed from V and 0 bases from J, the gap between germline ends came to 8 bases. This CDR3 is 13 amino acids long. CDR1 and CDR2 from the germline V gene are GTSNPN and SVGIG (reference sequence). For the CDR3, the DNA is TGTGCCTGGAGGGTTGCTATGAACACTGAAGCTTTCTTT. As protein: CAWRVAMNTEAFF.

This sequence joins TRBV19 and TRBJ2-6, with D unclear. Trimming pared 8 bases from V and 0 bases from J, leaving 14 bases between. The germline V gene has CDR1 LNHDA and CDR2 SQIVND (reference sequence). The CDR3 loop spans 16 amino acids. CDR3 nucleotides: TGTGCCAGTTCCCTTATACTGAGCTCTGGGGCCAACGTCCTGACTTTC. As protein: CASSLILSSGANVLTF.

The CDR3 loop is CASSQDWRLAGTGELFF. The CDR3 coding sequence is TGTGCCAGCAGCCAAGATTGGAGACTAGCAGGCACCGGGGAGCTGTTTTTT. The chain recombines TRBV3-1 (or the pseudogene TRBV3-2) with TRBJ2-2; TRBD2 aligns across 7 bases. The V gene's germline CDR1 is LGHDT and CDR2 YNNKEL (reference sequence). The V and J ends lost 0 bases and 4 bases, in that order; junction bases with no gene match: 8. This CDR3 has 17 amino acids.

This clone has more than one count but fewer than ten. The rearrangement joins TRBV9 to TRBJ1-3; 7 bases are shared with TRBD1. Germline V lookup: CDR1 SGDLS, CDR2 YYNGEE. The trim removed 0 bases at V and 3 bases at J, leaving 6 bases unmatched. The CDR3 contains 16 residues. The CDR3 nucleotides read TGTGCCAGCAGCGTAGGTGAAGGGGGCGGTGGAAACACCATATATTTT. This gives the protein CASSVGEGGGGNTIYF.

V is TRBV11-2 and J is TRBJ1-4, with 8 nucleotides matching TRBD1. The CDR3 is made up of 15 amino acids. The ends lost 5 bases at V and 10 bases at J; junction bases unmatched: 12. Germline CDR1 and CDR2: SGHAT and FQNNGV. This chain's CDR3 is CASSPADRALVKLFF. CDR3 DNA: TGTGCCAGCAGCCCGGCGGACAGGGCTTTAGTAAAACTGTTTTTT.

This clone occurred a few times. V gene TRBV3-1 (or the pseudogene TRBV3-2) combines with J gene TRBJ2-1, with D perhaps matching TRBD2 (6 bases). The ends were cut back, 1 base at V and 10 bases at J, with 8 bases in the middle. The CDR3 has 12 amino acids. Germline values: CDR1 LGHDT, CDR2 YNNKEL (reference sequence). The CDR3: CASSQVLAEQFF. For the CDR3, the DNA is TGTGCCAGCAGCCAAGTCCTAGCGGAGCAGTTCTTC.

The genes are TRBV19 and TRBJ1-4; TRBD1 agrees at 9 bases. With 5 bases clipped from V and 7 bases from J, the junction kept 5 bases outside the gene matches. The CDR3 contains 14 residues. CDR1 and CDR2 from the germline V gene are LNHDA and SQIVND (reference sequence). The chain's CDR3 is CASSDLGQGEKLFF. The CDR3 bases are TGTGCCAGTAGTGACCTGGGACAGGGTGAAAAACTGTTTTTT.

The sample holds a few counts of this clone. J is TRBJ2-7 and V is TRBV7-2, with 7 nucleotides matching TRBD1. The V gene end was trimmed by 5 bases and the J gene end by 7 bases; junction bases not matched to a gene: 8. The CDR3 contains 13 residues. CDR1 and CDR2 (germline): SGHTA, FQGNSA. CDR3 DNA sequence: TGTGCCAGCAGCCACACAGGGGCGCCGGAGCAGTACTTC. Amino acid sequence: CASSHTGAPEQYF.